This T cell receptor beta chain was sequenced during a study of high-grade serous ovarian cancer treatment subgroups. Study background: Mean per sample: around 14,000 reads, more than 6,500 unique TCR beta rearrangements.

This clone was detected only a few times. After removal of 2 bases from V and 5 bases from J, the junction contained 7 bases not matched to a gene. This CDR3 comprises 16 residues. The germline CDR1 and CDR2 sequences are MRHNA and SNTAGT. The method was immunoSEQ multiplex PCR; TCRdb's version includes in-frame clones alone and lacks a portion of them. The table lists about 4,400 clones, approximately 79% of them singletons. The tumor samples were collected prior to definitive surgery or chemotherapy. This sequence originates from a human donor with high-grade serous ovarian cancer. This chain links TRBV6-4 with TRBJ2-3; 10 bases map to TRBD2. Material: tumor tissue. The CDR3 sequence: CASSDRPSGSLDTQYF. The CDR3 coding sequence is TGTGCCAGCAGTGACCGTCCTAGCGGGAGTTTAGATACGCAGTATTTT.